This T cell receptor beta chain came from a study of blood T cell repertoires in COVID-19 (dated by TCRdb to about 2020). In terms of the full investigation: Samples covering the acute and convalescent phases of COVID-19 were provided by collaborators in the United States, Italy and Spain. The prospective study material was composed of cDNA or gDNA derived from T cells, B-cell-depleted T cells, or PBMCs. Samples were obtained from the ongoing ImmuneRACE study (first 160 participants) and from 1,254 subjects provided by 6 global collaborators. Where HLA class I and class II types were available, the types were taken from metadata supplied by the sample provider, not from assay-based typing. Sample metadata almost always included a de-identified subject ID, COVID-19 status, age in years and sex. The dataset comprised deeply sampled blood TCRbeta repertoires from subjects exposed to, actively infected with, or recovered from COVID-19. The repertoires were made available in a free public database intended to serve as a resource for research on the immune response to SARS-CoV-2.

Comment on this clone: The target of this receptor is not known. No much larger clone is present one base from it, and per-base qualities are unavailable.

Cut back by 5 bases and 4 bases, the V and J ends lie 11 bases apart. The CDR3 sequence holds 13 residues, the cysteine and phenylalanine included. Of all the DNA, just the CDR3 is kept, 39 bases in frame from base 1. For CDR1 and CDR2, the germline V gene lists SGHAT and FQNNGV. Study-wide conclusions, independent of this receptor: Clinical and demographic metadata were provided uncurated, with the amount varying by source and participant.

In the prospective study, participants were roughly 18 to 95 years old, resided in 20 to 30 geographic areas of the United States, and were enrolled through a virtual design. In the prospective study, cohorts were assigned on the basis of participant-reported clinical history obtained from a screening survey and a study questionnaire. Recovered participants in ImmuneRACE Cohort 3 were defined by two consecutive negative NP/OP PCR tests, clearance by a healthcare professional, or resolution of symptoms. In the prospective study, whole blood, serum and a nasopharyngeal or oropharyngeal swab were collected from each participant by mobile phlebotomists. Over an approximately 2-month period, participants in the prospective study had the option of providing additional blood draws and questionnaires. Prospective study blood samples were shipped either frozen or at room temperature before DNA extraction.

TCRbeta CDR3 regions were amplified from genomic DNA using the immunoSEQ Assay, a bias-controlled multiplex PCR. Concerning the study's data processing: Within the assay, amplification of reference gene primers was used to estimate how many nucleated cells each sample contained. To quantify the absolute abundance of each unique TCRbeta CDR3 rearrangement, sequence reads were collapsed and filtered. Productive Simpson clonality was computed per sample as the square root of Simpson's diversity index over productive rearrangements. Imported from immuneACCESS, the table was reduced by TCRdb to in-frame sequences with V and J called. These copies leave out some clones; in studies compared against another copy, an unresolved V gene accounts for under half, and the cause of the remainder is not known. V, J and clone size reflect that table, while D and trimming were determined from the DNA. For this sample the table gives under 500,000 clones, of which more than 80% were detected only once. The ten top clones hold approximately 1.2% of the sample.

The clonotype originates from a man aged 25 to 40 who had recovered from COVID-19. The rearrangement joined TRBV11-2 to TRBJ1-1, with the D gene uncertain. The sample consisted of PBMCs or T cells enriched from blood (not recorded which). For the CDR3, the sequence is CASSPGGSTEAFF. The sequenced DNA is TGTGCCAGCAGCCCAGGAGGAAGCACTGAAGCTTTCTTT. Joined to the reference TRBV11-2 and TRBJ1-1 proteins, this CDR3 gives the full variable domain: EAGVAQSPRYKIIEKRQSVAFWCNPISGHATLYWYQQILGQGPKLLIQFQNNGVVDDSQLPKDRFSAERLKGVDSTLKIQPAKLEDSAVYLCASSPGGSTEAFFGQGTRLTVV.